One sample yielded the 31 T cell receptor beta chains listed below, sequenced in a study of cytomegalovirus exposure and HLA in healthy donors. Both 60 Vbeta primers and 13 Jbeta primers went into the PCR. Clones were read by immunoSEQ multiplex PCR, and TCRdb kept only the in-frame ones, dropping some. Recorded for this sample: roughly 78,000 clones. Sequenced input: PBMCs. The receptors originated from a man between 40 and 49 years old in good health and CMV-seronegative.

The chain uses TRBV6-1 and TRBJ1-5, with 7 nucleotides matching TRBD1. Germline loops: CDR1 MNHNS, CDR2 SASEGT. The V and J ends lost 6 bases and 4 bases, in that order; junction bases with no gene match: 3. The CDR3 is 13 residues long. CDR3: CASSEQGNQPQHF. CDR3 bases: TGTGCCAGCAGCGAACAGGGGAATCAGCCCCAGCATTTT.

This sequence joins TRBV5-1 and TRBJ2-5, with a possible D match to TRBD1 (6 bases). Trimming left V 2 bases short and J 2 bases short, with 13 bases between. The CDR3 contains 15 residues. Germline CDR1 is SGHRS and CDR2 is YFSETQ. CDR3 bases: TGCGCCAGCAGCTTAACGGGGACACAGCAAGAGACCCAGTACTTC. Translated: CASSLTGTQQETQYF. The variable domain in full, with the rest retrieved from reference TRBV5-1 and TRBJ2-5, is KAGVTQTPRYLIKTRGQQVTLSCSPISGHRSVSWYQQTPGQGLQFLFEYFSETQRNKGNFPGRFSGRQFSNSRSEMNVSTLELGDSALYLCASSLTGTQQETQYFGPGTRLLVL.

This sequence joins TRBV15 and TRBJ1-1; D is ambiguous. The length of the CDR3 is 14 residues. Trimming removed 0 bases from V and 9 bases from J, with 14 bases in between. Germline CDR1 is LNHNV and CDR2 is YYDKDF (reference sequence). CDR3 amino acids: CATSRDLEGMQAFF. CDR3 nucleotide sequence: TGTGCCACCAGCAGAGATCTTGAGGGAATGCAAGCTTTCTTT.

The chain uses TRBV18 and TRBJ1-1, with 10 bases identical to TRBD1. The CDR3 consists of 16 residues. Trimming took 3 bases from V and 5 from J; bases not matched to a gene: 9. Per germline, CDR1 KGHSH and CDR2 LQKENI. CDR3 sequence reads: CASSPAGGQGRTEAFF. In nucleotides, the CDR3 is TGTGCCAGCTCACCGGCGGGGGGACAGGGGAGGACTGAAGCTTTCTTT.

V is TRBV7-9 and J is TRBJ1-1, with a weak D call TRBD1 (6 bases). Per the germline V gene, CDR1 is SEHNR and CDR2 is FQNEAQ (reference sequence). The CDR3 covers 15 residues. V lost 5 bases to trimming and J lost 0 bases, with 13 bases between them. CDR3 DNA: TGTGCCAGCAGCGCACCGGGACACCTGAACACTGAAGCTTTCTTT. Translated: CASSAPGHLNTEAFF.

The CDR3 DNA follows: TGTGCCAGCAGCCCGTGGAGGGCCTACGAGCAGTACTTC. Protein: CASSPWRAYEQYF. This rearrangement joins TRBV13 to TRBJ2-5, with a tentative D call TRBD2 (6 bases). Near its end, the DNA agrees better with TRBJ2-7, so the J call may be wrong. The CDR3 is made up of 13 amino acids. Germline assignment: CDR1 PRHDT and CDR2 FYEKMQ (reference sequence).

This chain joins TRBV5-4 and TRBJ2-7, with TRBD2 identical over 10 bases. This CDR3 region has 15 residues. CDR1 is SGHNT and CDR2 is YYREEE in the germline V gene (reference sequence). The V and J ends lost 7 bases and 4 bases, in that order; junction bases with no gene match: 11. The DNA for the CDR3 is TGTGCCAGCCAAAGAAGCCTAGCGGGGGAGTACGAGCAGTACTTC. It encodes CASQRSLAGEYEQYF.

Comments on this clone: The same CDR3 is also encoded by other DNA sequences in this sample. The chain recombines TRBV19 with TRBJ1-5; maybe TRBD1 (5 bases). V lost 3 bases and J 1 base, leaving 10 bases between the germline ends. The germline V gene has CDR1 LNHDA and CDR2 SQIVND (reference sequence). This CDR3 region has 15 residues. The CDR3 is CASSIRGSSNQPQHF. CDR3 nucleotide sequence: TGTGCCAGTAGTATTAGGGGTTCCAGCAATCAGCCCCAGCATTTT.

The chain uses TRBV7-9 and TRBJ2-7, with TRBD2 matching 8 bases. Germline loops: CDR1 SEHNR, CDR2 FQNEAQ (reference sequence). The J segment lost 3 bases and the V segment lost 6 bases, leaving 7 bases of the junction unmatched. This CDR3 has 14 amino acids. CDR3 DNA: TGTGCCAGCAGGCGGGGGGAGGGCAACTACGAGCAGTACTTC. Residues: CASRRGEGNYEQYF.

The chain recombines TRBV28 with TRBJ2-5; 9 nucleotides align to TRBD2. V lost 8 bases to trimming and J lost 3 bases; unmatched junction nucleotides: 13. The V gene's germline CDR1 is MDHEN and CDR2 SYDVKM. This CDR3 is 16 amino acids long. This CDR3 reads CASEKGLARSKETQYF. CDR3 sequence (DNA): TGTGCCAGCGAAAAAGGACTAGCGAGATCAAAAGAGACCCAGTACTTC.

J is TRBJ2-5 and V is TRBV4-3; TRBD2 might be the D (6 bases). V shed 0 bases and J shed 5 bases, with 7 bases lying between them. In germline, CDR1 is LGHNA, CDR2 YSLEER. The CDR3 totals 13 residues. This CDR3 reads CASSQDRGETQYF. As DNA, the CDR3 is TGCGCCAGCAGCCAAGATCGGGGGGAGACCCAGTACTTC.

The chain joins TRBV5-4 to TRBJ2-7; 12 bases fit TRBD2. Germline assignment: CDR1 SGHNT and CDR2 YYREEE (reference sequence). The CDR3 is 15 residues long. V dropped 3 bases and J dropped 4; count of bases not matched to a gene: 5. The CDR3 DNA sequence: TGTGCCAGCAGCTCACTACTAGCGGGAGGTTACGAGCAGTACTTC. Amino acids: CASSSLLAGGYEQYF.

The chain joins TRBV6-1 to TRBJ2-7; D is perhaps TRBD2 (6 bases). This CDR3 has 15 amino acids. Germline lookup yields CDR1 MNHNS and CDR2 SASEGT. V was clipped by 7 bases and J by 0 bases, with 16 bases between them. CDR3 sequence (DNA): TGTGCCAGCACGTTAGAGGCGGGGAGCTCCTACGAGCAGTACTTC. Its protein product is CASTLEAGSSYEQYF.

The chain combines TRBV5-1 with TRBJ2-3, with TRBD2 as a possible D gene (7 bases). V lost 5 bases and J 4 bases, leaving 11 bases between the germline ends. The CDR3 sequence is 13 residues long. Per the germline V gene, CDR1 is SGHRS and CDR2 is YFSETQ. CDR3 in amino acids: CASSRGAADTQYF. The CDR3 DNA follows: TGCGCCAGCAGTCGGGGGGCCGCAGATACGCAGTATTTT.

This chain uses TRBV30 with TRBJ2-7, with D perhaps matching TRBD2 (6 bases). The germline V and J ends were trimmed by 1 base and 7 bases, with 20 bases remaining between them. Germline lookup yields CDR1 GTSNPN and CDR2 SVGIG (reference sequence). The CDR3 is 15 amino acids. CDR3 sequence: CAWSGGKSHGQEQYF. CDR3 coding DNA: TGTGCCTGGAGTGGCGGGAAGTCCCATGGTCAGGAGCAGTACTTC.

The V gene is TRBV7-2, the J gene TRBJ2-7; D might be TRBD1 (6 bases). Between the trimmed V and J ends, which lost 5 bases and 5 bases, there was a span of 16 bases. Germline-derived CDR1 and CDR2 are SGHTA and FQGNSA. The length of the CDR3 is 14 residues. The CDR3 sequence is CASSRDTSFNEQYF. The CDR3 nucleotides read TGTGCCAGCAGCCGGGACACATCTTTCAACGAGCAGTACTTC.

The chain employs TRBV19 and TRBJ1-1; no definite D call. The CDR3 length is 14 residues. V lost 2 bases to trimming and J lost 1 base, with 8 bases between them. The V gene's germline CDR1 is LNHDA and CDR2 SQIVND (reference sequence). The CDR3 spells CASSILGGNTEAFF. The DNA of the CDR3 is TGTGCCAGTAGTATATTAGGAGGGAACACTGAAGCTTTCTTT.

V and J are TRBV29-1 and TRBJ2-5; 13 bases agree with TRBD2. V was clipped by 3 bases and J by 1 base; unmatched bases: 14. The CDR3 covers 19 residues. Looked up from germline, CDR1 is SQVTM and CDR2 is ANQGSEA. Written as DNA, the CDR3 is TGCAGCGTTGAGAGTTTGATCGGACTAGCGGGGGAAACCCAAGAGACCCAGTACTTC. Residues: CSVESLIGLAGETQETQYF.

V gene TRBV7-6 combines with J gene TRBJ2-5; perhaps TRBD2 as D (5 bases). This CDR3 has 16 residues. Deletions cut 5 bases from V and 2 bases from J, with 18 bases between. Germline V lookup: CDR1 SGHVS, CDR2 FNYEAQ. DNA of the CDR3: TGTGCCAGCAGCCCACCCCCCGCCCCGGGACAAGAGACCCAGTACTTC. Translated, it gives CASSPPPAPGQETQYF.

The genes are TRBV28 and TRBJ2-5; TRBD1 aligns across 9 bases. CDR1 is MDHEN, CDR2 SYDVKM, per germline. V dropped 5 bases and J dropped 6; count of bases not matched to a gene: 19. CDR3 size: 18 residues. CDR3 coding DNA: TGTGCCAGCAGTCCACGACTACTGCGGGACAGGGTGTCGCAGACCCAGTACTTC. It codes for CASSPRLLRDRVSQTQYF.

The chain links TRBV7-9 to TRBJ2-3; D is perhaps TRBD1 (6 bases). Germline CDR1 reads SEHNR; CDR2 reads FQNEAQ (reference sequence). The V and J ends lost 5 bases and 0 bases respectively, with 9 bases between them. This CDR3 is 14 amino acids long. The CDR3 reads CASSGTLSTDTQYF. In DNA, the CDR3 is TGTGCCAGCAGCGGGACACTTAGCACAGATACGCAGTATTTT.

This chain connects TRBV6-5 to TRBJ2-4; D ambiguous. CDR1 and CDR2 (germline): MNHEY, SVGAGI. Trimming left V 5 bases short and J 0 bases short, with 8 bases between. The CDR3 totals 14 residues. CDR3 sequence (DNA): TGTGCCAGCAGTCCCGGGTTAGCCAAAAACATTCAGTACTTC. Residues: CASSPGLAKNIQYF.

The chain combines TRBV6-5 with TRBJ2-1; 9 positions match TRBD2. CDR3 size: 15 residues. Germline lookup yields CDR1 MNHEY and CDR2 SVGAGI. The V gene end was trimmed by 7 bases and the J gene end by 0 bases; junction bases not matched to a gene: 4. In nucleotides, the CDR3 is TGTGCCAGCATCAAACTAGCGGGCTCCTACAATGAGCAGTTCTTC. Translating it yields CASIKLAGSYNEQFF.

The chain couples TRBV19 to TRBJ2-7; 8 bases are a match to TRBD2. Trimming cost V 5 bases and J 0 bases; bases outside gene matches: 12. CDR1 is LNHDA, CDR2 SQIVND, per germline (reference sequence). The CDR3 length is 17 residues. The CDR3 loop reads CASSRASGFSSSYEQYF. The CDR3 DNA reads as TGTGCCAGTAGTCGGGCTAGCGGGTTCTCGAGCTCCTACGAGCAGTACTTC. Using reference TRBV19 and TRBJ2-7 for the parts outside the CDR3, the full variable domain is DGGITQSPKYLFRKEGQNVTLSCEQNLNHDAMYWYRQDPGQGLRLIYYSQIVNDFQKGDIAEGYSVSREKKESFPLTVTSAQKNPTAFYLCASSRASGFSSSYEQYFGPGTRLTVT.

The chain couples TRBV19 to TRBJ1-5; D remains unclear. This CDR3 comprises 13 residues. The germline V gene encodes CDR1 LNHDA and CDR2 SQIVND (reference sequence). The V gene lost 3 bases and the J gene lost 6 bases, with 9 bases spanning the gap. CDR3 protein: CASSIEGTQPQHF. DNA of the CDR3: TGTGCCAGTAGTATTGAGGGCACTCAGCCCCAGCATTTT.

CDR3 DNA sequence: TGTGCCAGCAGACAACAGGGGGAGGATGGCTACACCTTC. It codes for CASRQQGEDGYTF. The rearrangement joins TRBV2 to TRBJ1-2; TRBD1 agrees at 8 bases. The V segment lost 6 bases and the J segment 6 bases; nucleotides outside the gene matches: 6. Germline V gene data show CDR1 as SNHLY and CDR2 as FYNNEI. CDR3 length: 13 amino acids.

The chain uses TRBV7-2 and TRBJ1-4; D uncertain. Germline V CDR1 and CDR2: SGHTA, FQGNSA. The CDR3 consists of 13 residues. Trimming left V 6 bases short and J 0 bases short, with 5 bases between. CDR3 DNA sequence: TGTGCCAGCAGGAGGGCAACTAATGAAAAACTGTTTTTT. Protein sequence: CASRRATNEKLFF.

The chain employs TRBV6-1 and TRBJ1-6, with 7 bases identical to TRBD1. The CDR3 runs 14 residues. Germline trimming cut 4 bases from V and 10 bases from J; bases unmatched to any gene: 7. CDR1 and CDR2 from the germline V gene are MNHNS and SASEGT. The CDR3 loop is CASSGRQGGSPLHF. The CDR3 DNA follows: TGTGCCAGCAGTGGAAGGCAGGGGGGATCACCCCTCCACTTT.

V gene TRBV15 combines with J gene TRBJ2-3; no definite D call. CDR1 LNHNV and CDR2 YYDKDF come from the germline V gene (reference sequence). The length of the CDR3 is 14 residues. The ends were cut back, 1 base at V and 0 bases at J, with 5 bases in the middle. The CDR3 is CATSRGQSTDTQYF. Here the CDR3 DNA reads TGTGCCACCAGCAGAGGTCAAAGCACAGATACGCAGTATTTT.

This chain links TRBV5-1 with TRBJ2-1; no clear D. Trimming pared 0 bases from V and 0 bases from J, leaving 10 bases between. Germline assignment: CDR1 SGHRS and CDR2 YFSETQ. This CDR3 is 16 amino acids long. CDR3 region: CASSLAGSLSYNEQFF. The CDR3 coding sequence is TGCGCCAGCAGCTTGGCCGGGTCGCTCTCCTACAATGAGCAGTTCTTC.

The gene calls are TRBV7-2 and TRBJ1-2, with a tentative D call TRBD1 (6 bases). CDR1 and CDR2 from the germline V gene are SGHTA and FQGNSA. The CDR3 extends over 16 amino acids. Trimming removed 5 bases at V and 4 bases at J, with 20 bases between. CDR3 DNA sequence: TGTGCCAGCAGCCCTACATCTACAGGGAACATCTATGGCTACACCTTC. Amino acids: CASSPTSTGNIYGYTF.